Each of the 22 T cell receptor beta chains below was sequenced from the same sample in a study of identical twins. Via MiXCR, TCRdb re-called the 5' RACE reads, giving one row per CDR3 protein. The top ten hold roughly 0.9% of the sample, which has about 520,000 distinct CDR3 sequences, about 20% seen once. Another study also made use of these data, one on T cells expressing NK-cell markers.

Specimen: CD4+ T cells sorted from blood. The receptors shown here come from a woman in her late teens or twenties in good health.

This clonotype came up a few times. The V gene is TRBV10-3, the J gene TRBJ2-1, with 7 bases aligning to TRBD1. The CDR3 spans 14 residues. J lost 1 base, V lost 7 bases, and 4 bases had no gene match. The germline V gene has CDR1 ENHRY and CDR2 SYGVKD. DNA for the CDR3: TGTGCCATCAAAGAGGGACAGTCCTACAATGAGCAGTTCTTC. It is translated as CAIKEGQSYNEQFF.

The genes are TRBV12-5 and TRBJ2-2; no reliable D call. CDR3 size: 12 residues. V lost 4 bases and J 9 bases, leaving 9 bases between the germline ends. CDR1 is LGHNT and CDR2 is FRNRAP in the germline V gene. In DNA, the CDR3 is TGTGCTAGTGGTTCCGGGCTCAGGGAGCTGTTTTTT. Protein: CASGSGLRELFF.

This clonotype was seen only a few times. CDR3 DNA: TGTGCCACCAGCAGAGATAAGCGGGGCTCCTACGAGCAGTACTTC. The encoded protein is CATSRDKRGSYEQYF. The chain combines TRBV15 with TRBJ2-7; TRBD2 matches at 7 bases. J lost 0 bases, V lost 0 bases, and 2 bases had no gene match. CDR1 is LNHNV and CDR2 is YYDKDF in the germline V gene (reference sequence). This CDR3 has 15 amino acids.

V gene TRBV19 combines with J gene TRBJ1-1; D is uncertain. The CDR3 is made up of 14 amino acids. Germline values: CDR1 LNHDA, CDR2 SQIVND (reference sequence). The V end lost 6 bases, the J end lost 1 base, and 12 bases lay between the germline ends. CDR3: CASSTQKTNTEAFF. Here the CDR3 DNA reads TGTGCCAGTAGCACACAGAAGACGAACACTGAAGCTTTCTTT.

This clonotype was recorded at least ten times. This sequence joins TRBV4-3 and TRBJ2-3, with 10 bases matching TRBD2. After removal of 1 base from V and 6 bases from J, the junction contained 4 bases not matched to a gene. Germline assignment: CDR1 LGHNA and CDR2 YSLEER. The CDR3 covers 15 residues. In DNA form, the CDR3 reads TGCGCCAGCAGCCAAGGGAGTAGCGGGAGGGATACGCAGTATTTT. Translated, it gives CASSQGSSGRDTQYF.

This chain uses TRBV5-1 with TRBJ1-1; TRBD1 is a possible D gene (5 bases). V lost 0 bases and J 7 bases, leaving 13 bases between the germline ends. The V gene's germline CDR1 is SGHRS and CDR2 YFSETQ. The CDR3 spans 14 residues. This chain's CDR3 is CASSLGDRAVEAFF. CDR3 nucleotide sequence: TGCGCCAGCAGCTTGGGTGACAGAGCCGTTGAAGCTTTCTTT.

This clonotype was detected only a few times. The chain links TRBV27 to TRBJ1-1; perhaps TRBD1 as D (5 bases). V was cut by 1 base and J by 8 bases, with 11 bases left in between. This CDR3 spans 13 amino acids. CDR1 is MNHEY, CDR2 SMNVEV, per germline (reference sequence). The CDR3 DNA reads TGTGCCAGCAGTTTATTAGCGTGGGGGGAAGCTTTCTTT. Amino acid sequence: CASSLLAWGEAFF.

This clonotype was found many times. The chain links TRBV20-1 to TRBJ2-7; 10 nucleotides match TRBD2. The CDR3 runs to 16 residues. V lost 6 bases to trimming and J lost 2 bases; unmatched junction nucleotides: 13. Germline values: CDR1 DFQATT, CDR2 SNEGSKA (reference sequence). In DNA form, the CDR3 reads TGCAGTGCGAAAGCTTCCTTAGCGGGGGGTGCCTACGAGCAGTACTTC. This gives the protein CSAKASLAGGAYEQYF.

The V gene is TRBV18, the J gene TRBJ1-3; unclear D gene. The V gene lost 3 bases and the J gene lost 0 bases, with 12 bases spanning the gap. This CDR3 spans 16 amino acids. Germline-derived CDR1 and CDR2 are KGHSH and LQKENI. The CDR3: CASSPRQDPSGNTIYF. The CDR3 DNA reads TGTGCCAGCTCACCGAGGCAGGACCCCTCTGGAAACACCATATATTTT.

The chain employs TRBV25-1 and TRBJ2-4, with 14 bases fitting TRBD2. Germline-derived CDR1 and CDR2 are MGHDK and SYGVNS. V was clipped by 3 bases and J by 0 bases; unmatched bases: 1. The CDR3 contains 17 residues. The CDR3 sequence is CASSEGLAGAAKNIQYF. The CDR3, as DNA: TGTGCCAGCAGTGAGGGACTAGCGGGGGCAGCCAAAAACATTCAGTACTTC.

The chain links TRBV10-3 to TRBJ2-7; 13 bases are a match to TRBD2. CDR3 length: 15 amino acids. Trimming cost V 6 bases and J 2 bases; bases outside gene matches: 4. The V gene's germline CDR1 is ENHRY and CDR2 SYGVKD. This chain's CDR3 is CAIRTSGRFTYEQYF. CDR3 sequence (DNA): TGTGCCATCAGGACTAGCGGGAGGTTCACCTACGAGCAGTACTTC.

The J gene is TRBJ2-7, the V gene TRBV15; D not certain. Per germline, CDR1 LNHNV and CDR2 YYDKDF (reference sequence). The CDR3 length is 13 residues. V lost 4 bases to trimming and J lost 5 bases, with 12 bases between them. CDR3 nucleotides: TGTGCCACCAGCAAGACACCGGATGACGAGCAGTACTTC. Translating gives CATSKTPDDEQYF.

This clonotype occurred a few times. The chain carries TRBV6-5 and TRBJ1-2; possible D gene TRBD1, 5 bases. The CDR3 contains 12 residues. Trimming left V 10 bases short and J 4 bases short, with 13 bases between. CDR1 and CDR2 from the germline V gene are MNHEY and SVGAGI. This CDR3 reads CAIRARGYGYTF. In DNA form, the CDR3 reads TGTGCCATCCGAGCGAGGGGCTATGGCTACACCTTC.

The gene calls are TRBV12-3 or TRBV12-4 and TRBJ1-5, with D possibly TRBD1 on 5 matching bases. V lost 2 bases to trimming and J lost 7 bases, with 12 bases between them. The CDR3 has 14 amino acids. In DNA, the CDR3 is TGTGCCAGCAGTTTATTTGGGACCCGGCAGCCCCAGCATTTT. Translation: CASSLFGTRQPQHF.

The CDR3 nucleotides are TGCGCCAGCAGCCAAGCCTGGGGGGGGACCGCCAATGAGCAGTTCTTC. The encoded protein is CASSQAWGGTANEQFF. V usage is TRBV4-3 and J usage is TRBJ2-1; 7 bases agree with TRBD2. Germline-derived CDR1 and CDR2 are LGHNA and YSLEER. The CDR3 runs 16 residues. V lost 1 base to trimming and J lost 6 bases; unmatched junction nucleotides: 9.

The chain has TRBV10-1 and TRBJ2-7; perhaps TRBD1 as D (5 bases). The CDR3 covers 14 residues. The germline V and J ends were trimmed by 4 bases and 0 bases, with 10 bases remaining between them. CDR1 and CDR2 from the germline V gene are WNHNN and SYGVQD (reference sequence). The CDR3 DNA is TGCGCCAGCAGTGGACTGGGGCTCTCCTACGAGCAGTACTTC. Translating it yields CASSGLGLSYEQYF.

This clonotype was counted only a few times. This chain uses TRBV5-1 with TRBJ2-7; D not resolved. V was clipped by 4 bases and J by 0 bases, with 11 bases between them. The CDR3 spans 14 residues. Per the germline V gene, CDR1 is SGHRS and CDR2 is YFSETQ. CDR3 DNA: TGCGCCAGCAGCACGCAGTCCCTCTCCTACGAGCAGTACTTC. Its translation is CASSTQSLSYEQYF.

A word on this clonotype: The junction and the germline gene differ at one end; a read error may be behind it. The chain combines TRBV5-1 with TRBJ2-1; 12 nucleotides align to TRBD2. The germline V gene encodes CDR1 SGHRS and CDR2 YFSETQ. The CDR3 consists of 17 residues. CDR3 residues: CASSSSRTSGDYNGQFF. The CDR3 nucleotides are TGCGCCAGCAGCTCTAGCAGGACTAGCGGGGACTACAATGGGCAGTTCTTC.

The V and J genes are TRBV29-1 and TRBJ2-7, with TRBD1 matching over 7 bases. The J segment lost 3 bases and the V segment lost 4 bases, leaving 9 bases of the junction unmatched. The CDR3 runs 14 residues. Germline V CDR1 and CDR2: SQVTM, ANQGSEA. CDR3 nucleotide sequence: TGCAGCGTTGGGTTTCGCGACAGGGTCTACGAGCAGTACTTC. This gives the protein CSVGFRDRVYEQYF.

This clonotype was observed a handful of times. The chain couples TRBV20-1 to TRBJ2-2, with 10 nucleotides matching TRBD2. With 0 bases clipped from V and 10 bases from J, the junction kept 11 bases outside the gene matches. Germline V gives CDR1 DFQATT, CDR2 SNEGSKA (reference sequence). This CDR3 has 16 residues. CDR3 sequence (DNA): TGCAGTGCTAGAGATCGGACTAGCGGTGGAGTGAAGGAGCTGTTTTTT. Its translation: CSARDRTSGGVKELFF.

This chain joins TRBV7-9 and TRBJ2-5, with 12 bases that match TRBD1. The germline V gene has CDR1 SEHNR and CDR2 FQNEAQ (reference sequence). The CDR3 length is 16 residues. Trimming at V came to 5 bases and at J to 5 bases, leaving 9 bases not matched to a gene. CDR3: CASSLGTGGAGETQYF. The CDR3 DNA follows: TGTGCCAGCAGCCTGGGGACAGGGGGCGCGGGGGAGACCCAGTACTTC.

The rearrangement links TRBV30 to TRBJ1-2; 7 positions agree with TRBD1. The germline gives CDR1 GTSNPN, CDR2 SVGIG (reference sequence). Germline trimming cut 6 bases from V and 10 bases from J; bases unmatched to any gene: 8. The CDR3 has 11 amino acids. DNA for the CDR3: TGTGCCTGCCCGACTGGGACAGTCTACACCTTC. Translating it yields CACPTGTVYTF.